Shown below are 32 T cell receptor beta chains from a single sample sequenced in a study of metastatic and nonmetastatic thyroid tumors. None of the patients had undergone any treatment ahead of thyroid surgery. TCRdb reprocessed the PCR reads via MiXCR. The sample lists 84,000 or so clones; around 9.2% were seen once. The sequenced sample was blood. All receptors derive from a female donor with papillary thyroid cancer or a benign thyroid nodule (not recorded which). Some clones in this sample may be carry-over from other donors' samples.

This sequence joins TRBV6-1 and TRBJ1-2; 8 bases agree with TRBD1. CDR1 and CDR2 (germline): MNHNS, SASEGT. V lost 4 bases to trimming and J lost 5 bases; unmatched junction nucleotides: 0. The CDR3 totals 12 residues. The CDR3: CASSGDRYGYTF. The CDR3 coding sequence is TGTGCCAGCAGTGGGGACAGGTATGGCTACACCTTC.

There are many counts of this clone. J is TRBJ2-5 and V is TRBV6-1; no definite D call. The CDR3 totals 13 residues. Per germline, CDR1 MNHNS and CDR2 SASEGT. The germline V and J ends were trimmed by 2 bases and 5 bases, with 9 bases remaining between them. DNA for the CDR3: TGTGCCAGCAGTGAAAAAGAGTCGGAGACCCAGTACTTC. Encoded protein: CASSEKESETQYF.

This clone came up a few times. The chain employs TRBV28 and TRBJ1-2; no clear D gene. CDR1 MDHEN and CDR2 SYDVKM come from the germline V gene. V was clipped by 8 bases and J by 3 bases, with 13 bases between them. The CDR3 extends over 13 amino acids. CDR3 sequence reads: CASFGLSYYGYTF. CDR3 DNA: TGTGCCAGCTTTGGACTATCTTACTATGGCTACACCTTC.

A few counts support this clone. The genes are TRBV10-3 and TRBJ2-7, with D uncertain. V lost 0 bases and J lost 0, with 9 bases in between. The CDR3 is 15 residues long. Germline values: CDR1 ENHRY, CDR2 SYGVKD. The CDR3 is CAISESIRNSYEQYF. DNA for the CDR3: TGTGCCATCAGTGAGTCGATACGGAACTCCTACGAGCAGTACTTC.

This clone was counted ten times or more. This chain joins TRBV11-2 and TRBJ2-3, with TRBD2 matching over 13 bases. This CDR3 contains 16 residues. Germline V lookup: CDR1 SGHAT, CDR2 FQNNGV. With V trimmed by 5 bases and J by 1 base, 3 bases remained unmatched. CDR3 DNA sequence: TGTGCCAGCAGCAAAGGACTAGCGGGGGGCACAGATACGCAGTATTTT. It yields the protein CASSKGLAGGTDTQYF.

The table lists this clone with many counts. The chain is built from TRBV14 and TRBJ1-2; D is unresolved. The CDR3 totals 13 residues. V was trimmed by 4 bases and J by 0 bases, leaving 6 bases between them. Germline V CDR1 and CDR2: SGHDN, FVKESK. The CDR3 here is CASSPAANYGYTF. The CDR3, as DNA: TGTGCCAGCAGCCCCGCAGCTAACTATGGCTACACCTTC.

This clone was seen a few times. The rearrangement uses TRBV28 and TRBJ1-2, with D possibly TRBD1 on 5 matching bases. This CDR3 contains 11 residues. From germline, CDR1 is MDHEN and CDR2 SYDVKM. V was clipped by 6 bases and J by 8 bases, with 10 bases between them. The CDR3 region is CASSQRGGYTF. CDR3 in DNA: TGTGCCAGCAGCCAGAGGGGCGGCTACACCTTC.

This clone was counted ten times or more. The sample holds other DNA sequences that translate to the same CDR3. The chain uses TRBV6-1 and TRBJ2-7; TRBD2 matches at 7 bases. CDR1 and CDR2 (germline): MNHNS, SASEGT. There are 15 residues in the CDR3. V dropped 5 bases and J dropped 1; count of bases not matched to a gene: 8. The CDR3 region is CASSPRGKRSYEQYF. The CDR3 coding sequence is TGTGCCAGCAGTCCGCGGGGGAAGCGTTCCTACGAGCAGTACTTC.

This clone was counted only a few times. A much larger clone lies one base from this, so it may be a read error. The identical CDR3 is also encoded by other nucleotide sequences in the sample. The chain employs TRBV3-1 and TRBJ2-4, with TRBD1 matching over 8 bases. This CDR3 comprises 16 residues. Germline V CDR1 and CDR2: LGHDT, YNNKEL (reference sequence). V lost 1 base and J lost 7; bases outside the gene matches: 9. The CDR3: CASSQGTGTSQNIQYF. The CDR3 nucleotides read TGTGCCAGCAGCCAAGGGACAGGGACTTCCCAGAACATTCAGTACTTC.

Note on this clone: It may be a read error: a sequence one base away is much more abundant. This chain links TRBV6-1 with TRBJ1-2, with 9 bases lining up with TRBD1. Unmatched junction bases numbered 11, after V lost 5 bases and J lost 7 bases. This CDR3 is built from 15 residues. Germline V gives CDR1 MNHNS, CDR2 SASEGT. The CDR3 here is CASSRGDRAQGGYTF. The CDR3 DNA is TGTGCCAGCAGTAGGGGGGACAGGGCCCAAGGTGGCTACACCTTC.

There are many counts of this clone. The gene calls are TRBV11-2 and TRBJ2-1; D remains unclear. The CDR3 has 15 residues. The V gene's germline CDR1 is SGHAT and CDR2 FQNNGV. The V end lost 5 bases, the J end lost 0 bases, and 11 bases lay between the germline ends. The CDR3 DNA sequence: TGTGCCAGCAGCGCGTGGGGTAGCTCCTACAATGAGCAGTTCTTC. It encodes CASSAWGSSYNEQFF. Variable domain in full (rest from reference TRBV11-2 and TRBJ2-1): EAGVAQSPRYKIIEKRQSVAFWCNPISGHATLYWYQQILGQGPKLLIQFQNNGVVDDSQLPKDRFSAERLKGVDSTLKIQPAKLEDSAVYLCASSAWGSSYNEQFFGPGTRLTVL.

This clone was found many times. V usage is TRBV19 and J usage is TRBJ1-5, with 7 bases aligning to TRBD1. This CDR3 is 15 amino acids long. Germline loops: CDR1 LNHDA, CDR2 SQIVND (reference sequence). V lost 6 bases to trimming and J lost 7 bases; unmatched junction nucleotides: 12. The CDR3 here is CASSIRTGLSQPQHF. Here the CDR3 DNA reads TGTGCCAGTAGCATCAGGACAGGTTTATCCCAGCCCCAGCATTTT. The complete variable domain, with remaining parts taken from reference TRBV19 and TRBJ1-5, reads DGGITQSPKYLFRKEGQNVTLSCEQNLNHDAMYWYRQDPGQGLRLIYYSQIVNDFQKGDIAEGYSVSREKKESFPLTVTSAQKNPTAFYLCASSIRTGLSQPQHFGDGTRLSIL.

This clone was counted a few times. This may stem from a read error, because a much larger clone lies one nucleotide away. In the same sample, other DNA sequences code for this CDR3. J is TRBJ1-2 and V is TRBV2; weak D call: TRBD1 (5 bases). V was clipped by 6 bases and J by 8 bases, with 16 bases between them. This CDR3 has 13 residues. CDR1 and CDR2 from the germline V gene are SNHLY and FYNNEI. Here the CDR3 DNA reads TGTGCCAGCAGCGGGACTGGTATGGGAGGCTACACCTTC. Its protein product is CASSGTGMGGYTF.

This clone was seen many times. The V gene is TRBV28, the J gene TRBJ2-1, with 7 bases identical to TRBD2. Trimming at V came to 3 bases and at J to 5 bases, leaving 7 bases not matched to a gene. Germline V gene data show CDR1 as MDHEN and CDR2 as SYDVKM. This CDR3 contains 15 residues. This CDR3 reads CASSLASGVDNEQFF. CDR3 coding DNA: TGTGCCAGCAGTTTGGCCAGCGGGGTTGACAATGAGCAGTTCTTC.

This clone appeared many times. This chain uses TRBV2 with TRBJ2-7; D remains ambiguous. The CDR3 runs to 15 residues. Trimming removed 2 bases from V and 0 bases from J, with 11 bases in between. CDR1 SNHLY and CDR2 FYNNEI come from the germline V gene. The CDR3 bases are TGTGCCAGCAGTGAATCGAGTGCAGCCTCCTACGAGCAGTACTTC. Protein product: CASSESSAASYEQYF.

V usage is TRBV29-1 and J usage is TRBJ2-1, with TRBD2 matching 14 bases. Germline V gives CDR1 SQVTM, CDR2 ANQGSEA. Losses at the gene ends were 5 bases for V and 7 bases for J; bases not matched to a gene: 7. This CDR3 has 15 amino acids. The CDR3 bases are TGCAGCGTTCCGCGACTAGCGGGGGGGCTTAATGAGCAGTTCTTC. Encoded protein: CSVPRLAGGLNEQFF.

V gene TRBV6-5 combines with J gene TRBJ2-7; D possibly corresponds to TRBD1 (5 bases). Looked up from germline, CDR1 is MNHEY and CDR2 is SVGAGI. The V end was cut by 4 bases, the J end by 0 bases, with 16 bases between. CDR3 length equals 16 residues. The CDR3 bases are TGTGCCAGCAGTTTCACTGGGGCGGCGAGCTCCTACGAGCAGTACTTC. Translated: CASSFTGAASSYEQYF.

This clone came up many times. Other DNA variants within this sample encode the same CDR3. The V and J genes are TRBV28 and TRBJ2-1; no clear D. Trimming cost V 5 bases and J 1 base, with 9 bases left between them. Germline V gene data show CDR1 as MDHEN and CDR2 as SYDVKM. This CDR3 region has 14 residues. The CDR3 nucleotides are TGTGCCAGCAGTGGCTTTCCGTCCTACAATGAGCAGTTCTTC. Translating it yields CASSGFPSYNEQFF.

This clone appeared many times. V gene TRBV12-3 or TRBV12-4 combines with J gene TRBJ2-2; 8 nucleotides match TRBD2. Trimming cost V 8 bases and J 0 bases; bases outside gene matches: 8. This CDR3 is built from 16 residues. In DNA form, the CDR3 reads TGTGCCAGCCATATAGCGGGGAGCGCGAACACCGGGGAGCTGTTTTTT. Protein product: CASHIAGSANTGELFF.

V gene TRBV28 combines with J gene TRBJ2-1; unclear D gene. The CDR3 has 13 amino acids. Germline V gene data show CDR1 as MDHEN and CDR2 as SYDVKM. The ends were cut back, 7 bases at V and 9 bases at J, with 16 bases in the middle. CDR3 residues: CASMINNPPEQFF. The CDR3 bases are TGTGCCAGCATGATTAACAACCCTCCTGAGCAGTTCTTC.

A word on this clone: This may come from a read error, since a much larger clone is one base off. The V gene is TRBV2, the J gene TRBJ2-5; D is unclear. This CDR3 has 15 amino acids. Germline V gene sequence: CDR1 SNHLY, CDR2 FYNNEI. CDR3 region: CASSDPRFHQETQCF. As DNA, the CDR3 is TGTGCCAGCAGTGATCCCCGGTTCCACCAAGAGACCCAGTGCTTC.

Ten or more counts support this clone. V usage is TRBV25-1 and J usage is TRBJ2-3; D not certain. Trimming stripped 2 bases from V and 0 bases from J, with 0 bases between. Germline values: CDR1 MGHDK, CDR2 SYGVNS. The CDR3 consists of 12 residues. CDR3 nucleotides: TGTGCCAGCAGTGAAAGCACAGATACGCAGTATTTT. It encodes CASSESTDTQYF.

This clone was found many times. This chain connects TRBV5-1 to TRBJ1-2, with a weak D call TRBD1 (5 bases). This CDR3 spans 14 amino acids. Germline CDR1 SGHRS, CDR2 YFSETQ. Trimming pared 0 bases from V and 7 bases from J, leaving 13 bases between. CDR3 DNA: TGCGCCAGCAGCTTGGGGGGGACCGCCAGTGGCTACACCTTC. Translating it yields CASSLGGTASGYTF.

This clone was detected many times. V and J are TRBV7-9 and TRBJ2-7; the D is unclear. The germline gives CDR1 SEHNR, CDR2 FQNEAQ (reference sequence). V was shortened by 8 bases and J by 2 bases, with 16 bases between the two germline ends. The CDR3 consists of 14 residues. DNA for the CDR3: TGTGCCAGCGCTCCTTTGATGAACACCTACGAGCAGTACTTC. This sequence encodes CASAPLMNTYEQYF.

This clone was recorded many times. This rearrangement joins TRBV3-1 to TRBJ2-4, with no clear D. CDR1 and CDR2 from the germline V gene are LGHDT and YNNKEL (reference sequence). The CDR3 is 14 residues long. The V end lost 1 base, the J end lost 2 bases, and 6 bases lay between the germline ends. The CDR3 region has the DNA TGTGCCAGCAGCCAAGCCGATTCCAAAAACATTCAGTACTTC. Amino acid sequence: CASSQADSKNIQYF.

The sample holds many counts of this clone. This rearrangement joins TRBV2 to TRBJ1-6; D is ambiguous. V was trimmed by 7 bases and J by 7 bases, leaving 17 bases between them. This CDR3 has 15 amino acids. The germline CDR1 and CDR2 sequences are SNHLY and FYNNEI. The CDR3 region is CASTAGPGENSPLHF. The DNA of the CDR3 is TGTGCCAGCACTGCGGGCCCCGGGGAAAATTCACCCCTCCACTTT.

This clone was seen a handful of times. A much more abundant neighbour one base away suggests this may be a read error. The chain joins TRBV20-1 to TRBJ2-7, with unresolved D. In germline, CDR1 is DFQATT, CDR2 SNEGSKA (reference sequence). Trimming removed 2 bases at V and 2 bases at J, with 10 bases between. The CDR3 covers 13 residues. CDR3 bases: TGCAGTGCTAGACCCCGCGTCGCCTACGAGCAGTACTTC. It yields the protein CSARPRVAYEQYF.

On this clone itself: A much larger clone is a single base away; this may be a read error. The chain uses TRBV28 and TRBJ1-3; the D is unclear. Per the germline V gene, CDR1 is MDHEN and CDR2 is SYDVKM. Trimming stripped 7 bases from V and 3 bases from J, with 13 bases between. CDR3 length: 14 residues. The CDR3 DNA reads TGTGCCAGCATGGGTGCGGGGTGTGGAAACACCATATATTTT. Protein: CASMGAGCGNTIYF.

This clone was observed many times. The chain has TRBV6-2 or TRBV6-3 and TRBJ1-1; D not certain. CDR3 length equals 15 residues. The ends were cut back, 4 bases at V and 0 bases at J, with 12 bases in the middle. The germline V gene has CDR1 MNHEY and CDR2 SVGEGT. CDR3 residues: CASSFTFSMNTEAFF. Here the CDR3 DNA reads TGTGCCAGCAGTTTTACATTTTCGATGAACACTGAAGCTTTCTTT.

This chain joins TRBV9 and TRBJ1-3, with a tentative D call TRBD1 (5 bases). CDR3 length: 15 residues. V dropped 3 bases and J dropped 0 bases, with 10 bases sitting between them. Germline V CDR1 and CDR2: SGDLS, YYNGEE. CDR3 sequence: CASSAGAVSGNTIYF. The CDR3 DNA reads as TGTGCCAGCAGCGCCGGGGCGGTCTCTGGAAACACCATATATTTT. Full variable domain (outside the CDR3, taken from reference TRBV9 and TRBJ1-3): DSGVTQTPKHLITATGQRVTLRCSPRSGDLSVYWYQQSLDQGLQFLIQYYNGEERAKGNILERFSAQQFPDLHSELNLSSLELGDSALYFCASSAGAVSGNTIYFGEGSWLTVV.

The sample holds many counts of this clone. The chain is built from TRBV6-4 and TRBJ1-3; D possibly corresponds to TRBD1 (5 bases). The CDR3 totals 14 residues. Per the germline V gene, CDR1 is MRHNA and CDR2 is SNTAGT. Trimming pared 7 bases from V and 2 bases from J, leaving 12 bases between. CDR3 region: CASNDPGTGNTIYF. The CDR3, as DNA: TGTGCCAGCAACGATCCAGGGACTGGAAACACCATATATTTT.

About this clone: Other DNA sequences in this sample translate to the same CDR3. This chain joins TRBV18 and TRBJ1-1; D may be TRBD1 (6 bases). Trimming pared 2 bases from V and 5 bases from J, leaving 9 bases between. Germline values: CDR1 KGHSH, CDR2 LQKENI. CDR3 size: 13 residues. The CDR3 sequence is CASSPGGLTEAFF. The DNA of the CDR3 is TGTGCCAGCTCACCAGGGGGCCTTACTGAAGCTTTCTTT.